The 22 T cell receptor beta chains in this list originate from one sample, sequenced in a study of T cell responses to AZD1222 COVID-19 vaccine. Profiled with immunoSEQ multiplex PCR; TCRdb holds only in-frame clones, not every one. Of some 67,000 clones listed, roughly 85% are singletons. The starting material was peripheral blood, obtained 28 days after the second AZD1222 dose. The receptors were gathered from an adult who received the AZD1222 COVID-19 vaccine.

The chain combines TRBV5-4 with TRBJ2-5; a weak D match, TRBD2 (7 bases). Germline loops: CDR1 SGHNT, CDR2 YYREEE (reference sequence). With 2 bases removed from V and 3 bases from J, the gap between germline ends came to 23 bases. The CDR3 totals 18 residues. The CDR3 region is CASSFFLGGGGVKETQYF. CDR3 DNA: TGTGCCAGCAGCTTTTTTCTTGGCGGGGGCGGGGTAAAAGAGACCCAGTACTTC.

The CDR3 DNA reads TGCGCCAGCAGCTTAGAACTAGCGGGGGGTCATAATGAGCAGTTCTTC. Protein product: CASSLELAGGHNEQFF. This sequence joins TRBV5-1 and TRBJ2-1; 12 bases align to TRBD2. Germline V lookup: CDR1 SGHRS, CDR2 YFSETQ. The CDR3 totals 16 residues. With V trimmed by 2 bases and J by 7 bases, 7 bases remained unmatched.

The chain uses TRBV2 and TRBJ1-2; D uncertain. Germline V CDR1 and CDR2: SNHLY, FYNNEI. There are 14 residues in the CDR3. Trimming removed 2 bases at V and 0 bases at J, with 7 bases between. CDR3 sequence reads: CASSELPPNYGYTF. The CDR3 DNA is TGTGCCAGCAGTGAACTTCCACCTAACTATGGCTACACCTTC.

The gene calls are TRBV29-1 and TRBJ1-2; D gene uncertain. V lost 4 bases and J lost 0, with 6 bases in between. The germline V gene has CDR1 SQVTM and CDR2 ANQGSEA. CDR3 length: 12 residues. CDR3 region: CSVVETNYGYTF. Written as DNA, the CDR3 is TGCAGCGTTGTAGAGACTAACTATGGCTACACCTTC.

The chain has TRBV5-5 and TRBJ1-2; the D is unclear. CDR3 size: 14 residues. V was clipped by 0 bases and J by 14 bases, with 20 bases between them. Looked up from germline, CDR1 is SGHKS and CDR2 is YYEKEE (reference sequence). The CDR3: CASSLGMTAGRFTF. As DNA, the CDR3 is TGTGCCAGCAGCTTGGGAATGACGGCAGGCCGTTTTACCTTC.

CDR3 sequence (DNA): TGTGCCAGTAGCTCGAAAGGGATCGCCAGCAATGAGCAGTTCTTC. Amino acids: CASSSKGIASNEQFF. The J gene is TRBJ2-1, the V gene TRBV19; D unresolved. Germline CDR1 LNHDA, CDR2 SQIVND (reference sequence). The CDR3 contains 15 residues. Between the trimmed V and J ends, which lost 6 bases and 6 bases, there was a span of 18 bases.

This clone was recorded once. The CDR3 sequence: CASSLGSRGGDRYEQYF. The CDR3 DNA reads as TGTGCCAGCAGCTTAGGGTCGAGGGGTGGGGATCGCTACGAGCAGTACTTC. The chain carries TRBV11-2 and TRBJ2-7; possibly TRBD1 or TRBD2 for D (5 bases each). The V and J ends lost 1 base and 3 bases respectively, with 19 bases between them. This CDR3 is 17 amino acids long. CDR1 SGHAT and CDR2 FQNNGV come from the germline V gene.

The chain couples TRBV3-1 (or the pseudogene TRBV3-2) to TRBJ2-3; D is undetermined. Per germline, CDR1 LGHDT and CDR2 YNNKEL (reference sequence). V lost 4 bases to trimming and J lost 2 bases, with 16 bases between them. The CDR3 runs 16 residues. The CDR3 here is CASSRRPRSPTDTQYF. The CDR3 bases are TGTGCCAGCAGCCGCAGACCCCGGAGCCCCACAGATACGCAGTATTTT.

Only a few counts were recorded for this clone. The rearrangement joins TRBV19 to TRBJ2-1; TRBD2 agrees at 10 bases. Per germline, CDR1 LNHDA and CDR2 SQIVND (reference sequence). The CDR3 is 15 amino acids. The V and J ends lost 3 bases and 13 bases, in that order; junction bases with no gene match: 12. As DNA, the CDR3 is TGTGCCAGTAGTATCCTAGCGGGGGCCCCGAGGAGCCAGTTCTTC. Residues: CASSILAGAPRSQFF.

CDR3 protein: CASRKLNTKEQYF. The CDR3, as DNA: TGTGCCAGCAGGAAACTCAATACCAAAGAGCAGTACTTC. V is TRBV3-1 (or the pseudogene TRBV3-2) and J is TRBJ2-7; D is unclear. Germline values: CDR1 LGHDT, CDR2 YNNKEL (reference sequence). CDR3 length: 13 amino acids. Trimming cost V 6 bases and J 7 bases, with 16 bases left between them.

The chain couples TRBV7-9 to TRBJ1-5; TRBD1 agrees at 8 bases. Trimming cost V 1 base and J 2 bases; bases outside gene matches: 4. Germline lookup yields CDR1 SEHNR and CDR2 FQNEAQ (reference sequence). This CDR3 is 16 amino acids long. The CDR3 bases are TGTGCCAGCAGCTTAGGGGCAGGGGGCGGCAATCAGCCCCAGCATTTT. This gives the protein CASSLGAGGGNQPQHF.

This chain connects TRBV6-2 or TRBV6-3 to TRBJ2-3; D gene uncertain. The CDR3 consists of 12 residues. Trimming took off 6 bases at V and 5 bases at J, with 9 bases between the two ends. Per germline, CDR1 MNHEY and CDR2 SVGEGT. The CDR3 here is CASSARLDTQYF. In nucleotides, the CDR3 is TGTGCCAGCAGCGCCAGGTTAGATACGCAGTATTTT.

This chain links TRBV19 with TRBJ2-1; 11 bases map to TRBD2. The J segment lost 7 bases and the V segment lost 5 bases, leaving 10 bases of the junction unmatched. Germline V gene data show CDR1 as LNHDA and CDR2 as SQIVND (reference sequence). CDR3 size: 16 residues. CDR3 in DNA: TGTGCCAGTAGTGGGGAGACTAGCGGGGTTTCGAATGAGCAGTTCTTC. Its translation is CASSGETSGVSNEQFF.

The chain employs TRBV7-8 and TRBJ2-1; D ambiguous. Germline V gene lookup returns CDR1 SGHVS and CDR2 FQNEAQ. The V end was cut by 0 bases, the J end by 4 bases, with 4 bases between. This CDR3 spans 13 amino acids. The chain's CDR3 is CASSLARYNEQFF. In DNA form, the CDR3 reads TGTGCCAGCAGCTTAGCTAGGTACAATGAGCAGTTCTTC.

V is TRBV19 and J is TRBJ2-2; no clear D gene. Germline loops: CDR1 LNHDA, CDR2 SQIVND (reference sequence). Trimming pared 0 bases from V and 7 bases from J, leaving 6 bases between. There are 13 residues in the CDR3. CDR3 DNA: TGTGCCAGTAGTATAGATAGCCACGGGGAGCTGTTTTTT. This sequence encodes CASSIDSHGELFF.

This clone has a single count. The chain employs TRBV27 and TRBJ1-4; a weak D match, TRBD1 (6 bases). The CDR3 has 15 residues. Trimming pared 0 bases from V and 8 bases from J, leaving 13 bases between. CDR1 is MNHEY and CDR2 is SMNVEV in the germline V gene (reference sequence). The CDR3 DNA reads TGTGCCAGCAGTTTATCGAGTCAGGGGTGGGAAAAACTGTTTTTT. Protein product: CASSLSSQGWEKLFF.

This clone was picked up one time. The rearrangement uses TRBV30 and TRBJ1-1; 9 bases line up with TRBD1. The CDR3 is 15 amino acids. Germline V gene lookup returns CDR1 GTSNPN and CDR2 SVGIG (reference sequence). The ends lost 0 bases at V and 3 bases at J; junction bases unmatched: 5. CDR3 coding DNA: TGTGCCTGGAGTGTAGGGACAGGGCGGGACACTGAAGCTTTCTTT. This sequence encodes CAWSVGTGRDTEAFF.

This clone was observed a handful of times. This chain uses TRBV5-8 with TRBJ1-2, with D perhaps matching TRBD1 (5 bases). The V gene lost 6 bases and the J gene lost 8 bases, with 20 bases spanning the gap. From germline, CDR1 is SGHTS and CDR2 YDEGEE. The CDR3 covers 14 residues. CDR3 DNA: TGTGCCAGCACCCCGACGGGGGTAGTAAACGGCTACACCTTC. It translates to CASTPTGVVNGYTF.

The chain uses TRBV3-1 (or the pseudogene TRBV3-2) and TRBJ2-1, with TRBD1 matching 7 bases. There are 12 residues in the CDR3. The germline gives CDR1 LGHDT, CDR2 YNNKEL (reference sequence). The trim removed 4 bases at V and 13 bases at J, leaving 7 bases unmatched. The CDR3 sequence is CASSLGTVPQFF. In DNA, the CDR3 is TGTGCCAGCAGCCTAGGGACAGTCCCCCAGTTCTTC.

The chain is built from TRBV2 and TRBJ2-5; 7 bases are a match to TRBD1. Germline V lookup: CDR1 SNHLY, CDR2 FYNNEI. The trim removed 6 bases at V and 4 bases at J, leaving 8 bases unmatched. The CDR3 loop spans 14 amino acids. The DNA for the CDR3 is TGTGCCAGCAGGGGATATACAGGGGTAGAGACCCAGTACTTC. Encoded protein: CASRGYTGVETQYF. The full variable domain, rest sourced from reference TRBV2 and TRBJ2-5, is EPEVTQTPSHQVTQMGQEVILRCVPISNHLYFYWYRQILGQKVEFLVSFYNNEISEKSEIFDDQFSVERPDGSNFTLKIRSTKLEDSAMYFCASRGYTGVETQYFGPGTRLLVL.

CDR3 loop: CASSQNLGQVIYGYTF. CDR3 nucleotides: TGCGCCAGCAGCCAAAATCTTGGACAGGTGATCTATGGCTACACCTTC. The chain joins TRBV4-1 to TRBJ1-2, with 7 bases matching TRBD1. The germline gives CDR1 MGHRA, CDR2 YSYEKL. V trimming: 2 bases; J trimming: 4 bases; junction bases outside the gene matches: 10. The length of the CDR3 is 16 residues.

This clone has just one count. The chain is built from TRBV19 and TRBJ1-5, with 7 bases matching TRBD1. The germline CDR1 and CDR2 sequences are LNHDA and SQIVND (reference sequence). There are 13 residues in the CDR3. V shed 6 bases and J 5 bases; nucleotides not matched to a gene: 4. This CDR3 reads CASSKQGHQPQHF. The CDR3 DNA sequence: TGTGCCAGTAGCAAACAGGGGCATCAGCCCCAGCATTTT. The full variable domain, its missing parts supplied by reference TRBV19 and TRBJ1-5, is DGGITQSPKYLFRKEGQNVTLSCEQNLNHDAMYWYRQDPGQGLRLIYYSQIVNDFQKGDIAEGYSVSREKKESFPLTVTSAQKNPTAFYLCASSKQGHQPQHFGDGTRLSIL.